These T cell receptor beta chains were read from a single sample in a study of T cells in Graves' hyperthyroidism and ophthalmopathy. TCRdb fed the multiplex PCR reads into MiXCR, producing one record per CDR3 protein. The sample shows 650,000 to 700,000 distinct CDR3 sequences, about 18% of them seen only once. The source material was blood. These TCRs come from a man in his fifties or sixties with Graves' hyperthyroidism. Both conserved end residues are part of each CDR3. D genes are given only for firm matches. Some rows have no size entry. The others give once, few or many, or a class for an expanded clone.

CDR3 protein	CDR3 DNA	clone size	J gene	V gene	D gene
CASSTSGTGVMNTEAFF	TGTGCCAGCAGCACCTCCGGGACAGGGGTCATGAACACTGAAGCTTTCTTT	few	TRBJ1-1	TRBV28	TRBD1
CASSKRGTGANVLTF	TGTGCCAGCAGTAAGAGGGGGACTGGGGCCAACGTCCTGACTTTC	many	TRBJ2-6	TRBV12-3/TRBV12-4	.
CASSRGSTNEKLFF	TGTGCCAGCAGTCGCGGCTCAACTAATGAAAAACTGTTTTTT	many	TRBJ1-4	TRBV11-2	.
CASSLFLKDRSSNYGYTF	TGTGCCAGCAGCTTATTTTTAAAAGACCGATCTTCTAACTATGGCTACACCTTC	.	TRBJ1-2	TRBV7-8	.
CASRPGVGSNQPQHF	TGTGCCAGCAGACCTGGGGTAGGCAGCAATCAGCCCCAGCATTTT	.	TRBJ1-5	TRBV28	.
CSARLRGENTEAFF	TGCAGTGCCCGTCTAAGAGGAGAGAACACTGAAGCTTTCTTT	few	TRBJ1-1	TRBV20-1	.
CASSLFSSGSSYNEQFF	TGTGCCAGCAGTTTATTCTCTAGCGGGAGTTCCTACAATGAGCAGTTCTTC	few	TRBJ2-1	TRBV27	TRBD2
CASSQGTGGNQPQHF	TGTGCCAGCAGCCAAGGAACAGGAGGCAATCAGCCCCAGCATTTT	.	TRBJ1-5	TRBV5-6	.
CASRGLDGKNIQYF	TGTGCCAGCAGGGGACTAGATGGCAAAAACATTCAGTACTTC	.	TRBJ2-4	TRBV6-2/TRBV6-3	TRBD2
CATSREHVISGSGEQYF	TGTGCCACCAGCAGAGAACACGTTATTTCCGGGAGCGGCGAGCAGTACTTC	.	TRBJ2-7	TRBV15	.
CASSIEGQGIHTF	TGTGCCAGTAGTATAGAGGGACAGGGGATCCACACCTTC	few	TRBJ1-2	TRBV19	TRBD1
CATSGDGNQPQHF	TGTGCCACCTCGGGGGACGGAAATCAGCCCCAGCATTTT	few	TRBJ1-5	TRBV28	.